The sample holds a few counts of the clone carrying this TCR beta chain. These data are taken from a study of blood T cell repertoires in COVID-19. Study as a whole: The samples span acute and convalescent COVID-19 from the United States, Italy and Spain.

Authors' methods: Estimates of nucleated cell counts were drawn from the amplification of reference gene primers. The repertoire was sequenced with immunoSEQ multiplex PCR; TCRdb's copy has only in-frame clones and lacks some. The D gene and trimming were derived from the DNA, and the V and J assignments and clone size from that table. The sample contains 55,000 to 75,000 clones, 60% to 85% of which appear only once. This CDR3 spans 15 amino acids. V was clipped by 1 base and J by 6 bases; unmatched bases: 8. Germline CDR1 LNHNV, CDR2 YYDKDF (reference sequence). This sequence originates from a human donor in a cohort sampled during active COVID-19. Sequencing was performed on peripheral blood. The J gene is TRBJ2-7, the V gene TRBV15; 8 bases match TRBD2. The CDR3 DNA reads as TGTGCCACCAGCAGAGCCTTAGCGGGAACGGGCGAGCAGTACTTC. Its protein is CATSRALAGTGEQYF.